Sequencing of this T cell receptor (beta chain) was carried out in a study of blood T cell repertoires in COVID-19. The V end was cut by 0 bases, the J end by 0 bases, with 6 bases between. The CDR3 is made up of 15 amino acids. Germline V gene data show CDR1 as LNHDA and CDR2 as SQIVND (reference sequence). In the original workflow: Researchers report that nucleated cell counts were estimated from reference gene primer amplification. The repertoire was sequenced with immunoSEQ multiplex PCR; TCRdb's copy has only in-frame clones and lacks some. V, J and clone size are taken as reported in that table, and D and trimming were inferred from the DNA itself. The table has under 300,000 clones, approximately 86% seen once.

The V gene is TRBV19, the J gene TRBJ1-5; D remains ambiguous. The sequencing sample was made of peripheral blood. The sequence was collected from a human donor in a cohort sampled during active COVID-19. CDR3 region: CASSIDIPSNQPQHF. The CDR3 DNA is TGTGCCAGTAGTATAGATATTCCTAGCAATCAGCCCCAGCATTTT.